This section outlines one T cell receptor beta chain sequence together with its context. Germline lookup yields CDR1 DFQATT and CDR2 SNEGSKA (reference sequence). V trimming: 0 bases; J trimming: 2 bases; junction bases outside the gene matches: 3. This CDR3 has 14 amino acids. This specimen belongs to a study of response to subunit inactivated influenza vaccine. TCRdb reanalysed the RT-PCR reads using MiXCR and keeps one entry per CDR3 protein. Among about 570,000 distinct CDR3 sequences, roughly 12% were seen once, and the ten largest hold 11%. The same data also contributed to another study, on T cells expressing NK-cell markers. From that paper: 5'RACE template switching with UMIs produced the TCR beta cDNA. It was sorted CD3+CD56-NKG2C+, CD3+CD56+NKG2C- and CD3+CD56+NKG2C+ T cells that provided the TCR beta repertoires. The eight sequenced donors comprised seven who were HCMV-seropositive and one who was seronegative.

The receptor was derived from a man aged 50 to 60 who received an inactivated influenza vaccine. The chain has TRBV20-1 and TRBJ2-5; TRBD2 aligns across 7 bases. The material was PBMCs from blood, obtained on the day of vaccination. The CDR3 loop reads CSAREPGRQETQYF. In nucleotides, the CDR3 is TGCAGTGCTAGAGAGCCCGGGAGGCAAGAGACCCAGTACTTC.